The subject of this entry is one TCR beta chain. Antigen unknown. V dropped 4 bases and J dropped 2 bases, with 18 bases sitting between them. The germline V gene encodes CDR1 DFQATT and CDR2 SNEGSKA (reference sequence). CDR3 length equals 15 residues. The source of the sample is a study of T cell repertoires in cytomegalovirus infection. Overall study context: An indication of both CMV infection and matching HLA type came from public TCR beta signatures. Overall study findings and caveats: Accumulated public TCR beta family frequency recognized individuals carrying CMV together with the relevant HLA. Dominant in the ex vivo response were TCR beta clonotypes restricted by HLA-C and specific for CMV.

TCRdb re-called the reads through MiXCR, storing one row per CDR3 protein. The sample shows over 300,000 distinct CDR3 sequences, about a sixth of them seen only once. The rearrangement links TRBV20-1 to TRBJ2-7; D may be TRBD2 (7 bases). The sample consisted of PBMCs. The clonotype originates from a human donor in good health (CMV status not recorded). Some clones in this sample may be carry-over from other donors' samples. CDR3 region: CSATPGEGSPYEQYF. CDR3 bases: TGCAGTGCTACCCCAGGGGAGGGAAGCCCCTACGAGCAGTACTTC.